Presented here are 10 T cell receptor beta chains from one specimen sequenced in a study of cytomegalovirus exposure and HLA in healthy donors. 60 Vbeta and 13 Jbeta primers were used in PCR. Clones were sequenced by immunoSEQ multiplex PCR, and TCRdb holds only the in-frame ones, with some missing. Of 180,000 or so clones listed, approximately 79% are singletons. The sequencing sample was made of PBMCs. The receptors here all came from a man aged 50-60 years in good health and CMV-seropositive.

V gene TRBV19 combines with J gene TRBJ1-2, with TRBD1 matching 10 bases. Germline CDR1 is LNHDA and CDR2 is SQIVND (reference sequence). The ends lost 8 bases at V and 4 bases at J; junction bases unmatched: 7. This CDR3 spans 14 amino acids. This chain's CDR3 is CASRRDRGAYGYTF. CDR3 DNA: TGTGCCAGTCGCCGGGACAGGGGTGCCTATGGCTACACCTTC.

The rearrangement uses TRBV29-1 and TRBJ2-5, with unresolved D. The J call is uncertain, as TRBJ2-7 better fits the DNA end. CDR3 length equals 14 residues. Germline V lookup: CDR1 SQVTM, CDR2 ANQGSEA. In nucleotides, the CDR3 is TGCAGCGTCTCCTCTAGTATAGGTTCCTACGAGCAGTACTTC. Protein: CSVSSSIGSYEQYF.

In DNA form, the CDR3 reads TGTGCCAGCAGTCCCCATAAGCCCAATCAGCCCCAGCATTTT. Its protein is CASSPHKPNQPQHF. This chain joins TRBV28 and TRBJ1-5; D remains unclear. The CDR3 has 14 residues. V gave up 5 bases and J gave up 3 bases, with 11 bases separating them. The V gene's germline CDR1 is MDHEN and CDR2 SYDVKM.

The chain couples TRBV9 to TRBJ2-7; 8 bases map to TRBD1. The CDR3 is 14 residues long. Trimming took 4 bases from V and 1 from J; bases not matched to a gene: 4. Germline V gene sequence: CDR1 SGDLS, CDR2 YYNGEE. CDR3 protein: CASSLRQGSYEQYF. The CDR3 nucleotides read TGTGCCAGCAGCTTGAGACAGGGGTCCTACGAGCAGTACTTC. Full variable domain (rest looked up from reference TRBV9 and TRBJ2-7): DSGVTQTPKHLITATGQRVTLRCSPRSGDLSVYWYQQSLDQGLQFLIQYYNGEERAKGNILERFSAQQFPDLHSELNLSSLELGDSALYFCASSLRQGSYEQYFGPGTRLTVT.

The chain recombines TRBV5-6 with TRBJ2-5, with 11 bases fitting TRBD2. CDR3 length: 15 residues. CDR1 and CDR2 from the germline V gene are SGHDT and YYEEEE. V was pared by 4 bases and J by 5 bases, with 7 bases of the junction left unmatched. CDR3 protein: CASSTLAGGRETQYF. CDR3 bases: TGTGCCAGCAGCACCTTAGCGGGGGGGCGTGAGACCCAGTACTTC.

The J gene is TRBJ2-5, the V gene TRBV30, with D possibly matching TRBD2 (5 bases). This CDR3 has 14 amino acids. Germline V gene sequence: CDR1 GTSNPN, CDR2 SVGIG (reference sequence). The V end was cut by 3 bases, the J end by 5 bases, with 16 bases between. As DNA, the CDR3 is TGTGCCTGGAGAGAGCTCCAGCGGTCCGAGACCCAGTACTTC. Amino acid sequence: CAWRELQRSETQYF.

This clone has more than one count but fewer than ten. This chain joins TRBV29-1 and TRBJ2-5; TRBD1 agrees at 11 bases. Germline CDR1 is SQVTM and CDR2 is ANQGSEA. The CDR3 totals 16 residues. V shed 0 bases and J 5 bases; nucleotides not matched to a gene: 8. The CDR3 region has the DNA TGCAGCGTTGAAGACCGGACAGGGGGCCTTGGGGAGACCCAGTACTTC. Its translation: CSVEDRTGGLGETQYF.

CDR3 nucleotide sequence: TGTGCCAGCAGCTGGCGTGGGGGACAGGGGGCTTACGAGCAGTACTTC. This gives the protein CASSWRGGQGAYEQYF. The chain couples TRBV7-2 to TRBJ2-7, with 12 bases matching TRBD1. The V and J ends lost 4 bases and 4 bases, in that order; junction bases with no gene match: 8. The length of the CDR3 is 16 residues. Germline lookup yields CDR1 SGHTA and CDR2 FQGNSA.

In this sample, this clone turned up a few times. V is TRBV4-3 and J is TRBJ1-1; D is unresolved. This CDR3 has 11 amino acids. The V and J ends lost 5 bases and 9 bases respectively, with 10 bases between them. Germline V gene lookup returns CDR1 LGHNA and CDR2 YSLEER. The CDR3 DNA follows: TGCGCCAGCAGCGGAGGGAGGAAAGCTTTCTTT. Translation: CASSGGRKAFF.

This chain joins TRBV7-9 and TRBJ1-1; no clear D. From germline, CDR1 is SEHNR and CDR2 FQNEAQ (reference sequence). Between the trimmed V and J ends, which lost 5 bases and 1 base, there was a span of 8 bases. The CDR3 is 13 residues long. The CDR3 region is CASSIKQNTEAFF. CDR3 in DNA: TGTGCCAGCAGCATCAAACAGAACACTGAAGCTTTCTTT.